Sequencing of this T cell receptor beta chain was carried out in a study of CD8+CD57+ T cells in acquired aplastic anemia. Study findings and constraints: Controls did not differ significantly from patients in CD8+ Simpson's diversity. Sharing between patients and controls was observed for around 27 CD8+ CDR3 sequences.

Template material for TCR beta VDJ and CDR3 profiling consisted of genomic DNA. MiXCR, applied by TCRdb to the reads, yields one record per CDR3 protein. Among some 200,000 distinct CDR3 sequences listed, 30% to 40% were seen once. In the case of this clonotype: Its specificity is unknown.

With 2 bases removed from V and 2 bases from J, the gap between germline ends came to 7 bases. From germline, CDR1 is SQVTM and CDR2 ANQGSEA. The CDR3 length is 12 residues. This chain joins TRBV29-1 and TRBJ2-7, with unresolved D. Specimen: sorted CD4+, CD8+, or CD8+CD57+ T cells (not recorded which) from PBMCs. This receptor was obtained from a human donor in good health, serving as a control. The CDR3 here is CSVEYTPYEQYF. The CDR3 DNA reads as TGCAGCGTTGAATACACCCCCTACGAGCAGTACTTC.